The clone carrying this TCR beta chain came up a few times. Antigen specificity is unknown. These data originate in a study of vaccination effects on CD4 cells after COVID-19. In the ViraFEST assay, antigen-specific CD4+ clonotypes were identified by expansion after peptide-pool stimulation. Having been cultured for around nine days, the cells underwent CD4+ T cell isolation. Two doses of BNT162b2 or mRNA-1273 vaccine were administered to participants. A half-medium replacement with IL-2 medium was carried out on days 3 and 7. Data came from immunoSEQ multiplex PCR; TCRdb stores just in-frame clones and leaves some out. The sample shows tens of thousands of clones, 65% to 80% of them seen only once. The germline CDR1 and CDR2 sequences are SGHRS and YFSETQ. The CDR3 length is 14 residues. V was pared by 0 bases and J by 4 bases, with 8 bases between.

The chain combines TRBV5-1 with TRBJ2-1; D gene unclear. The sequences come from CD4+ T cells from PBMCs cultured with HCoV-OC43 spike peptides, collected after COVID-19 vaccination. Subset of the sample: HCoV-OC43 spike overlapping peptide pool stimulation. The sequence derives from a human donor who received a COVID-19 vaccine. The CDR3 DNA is TGCGCCAGCAGCTTGGACCGTTTTTACAATGAGCAGTTCTTC. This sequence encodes CASSLDRFYNEQFF.